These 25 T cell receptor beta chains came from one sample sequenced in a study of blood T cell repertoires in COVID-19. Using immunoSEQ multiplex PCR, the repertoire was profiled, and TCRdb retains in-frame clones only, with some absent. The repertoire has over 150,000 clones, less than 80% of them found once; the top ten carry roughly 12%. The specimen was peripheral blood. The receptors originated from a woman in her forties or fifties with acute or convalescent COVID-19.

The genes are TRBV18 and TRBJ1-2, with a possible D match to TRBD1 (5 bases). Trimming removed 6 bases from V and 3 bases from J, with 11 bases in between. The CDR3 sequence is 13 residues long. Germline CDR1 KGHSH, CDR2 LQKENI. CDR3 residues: CASSGTGDYGYTF. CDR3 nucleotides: TGTGCCAGCTCCGGGACGGGAGACTATGGCTACACCTTC.

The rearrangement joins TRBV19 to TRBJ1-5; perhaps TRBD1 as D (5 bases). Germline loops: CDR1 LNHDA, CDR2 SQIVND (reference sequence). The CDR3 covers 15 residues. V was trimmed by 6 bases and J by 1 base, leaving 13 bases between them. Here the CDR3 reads CASSLTGGSNQPQHF. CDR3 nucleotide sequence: TGTGCCAGTAGCCTGACCGGGGGGAGCAATCAGCCCCAGCATTTT.

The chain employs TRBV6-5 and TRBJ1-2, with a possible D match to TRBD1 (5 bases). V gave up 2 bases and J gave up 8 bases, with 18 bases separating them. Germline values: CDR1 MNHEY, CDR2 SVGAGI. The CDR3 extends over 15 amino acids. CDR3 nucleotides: TGTGCCAGCAGTTACAACAGGTCCCCGGTGGAGGGCTACACCTTC. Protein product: CASSYNRSPVEGYTF.

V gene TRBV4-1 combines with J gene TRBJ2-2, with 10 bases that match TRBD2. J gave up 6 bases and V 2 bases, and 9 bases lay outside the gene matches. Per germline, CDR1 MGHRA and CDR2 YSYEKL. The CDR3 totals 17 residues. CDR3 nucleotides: TGCGCCAGCAGCCAATTTCAGGCTAGCGGGAGTGCCGGGGAGCTGTTTTTT. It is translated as CASSQFQASGSAGELFF.

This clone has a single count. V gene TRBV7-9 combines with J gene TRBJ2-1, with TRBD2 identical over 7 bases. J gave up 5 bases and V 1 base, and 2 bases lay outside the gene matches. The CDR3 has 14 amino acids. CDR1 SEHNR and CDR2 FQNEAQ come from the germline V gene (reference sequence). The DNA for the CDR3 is TGTGCCAGCAGCTTAGGACTAGCAAACAATGAGCAGTTCTTC. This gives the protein CASSLGLANNEQFF.

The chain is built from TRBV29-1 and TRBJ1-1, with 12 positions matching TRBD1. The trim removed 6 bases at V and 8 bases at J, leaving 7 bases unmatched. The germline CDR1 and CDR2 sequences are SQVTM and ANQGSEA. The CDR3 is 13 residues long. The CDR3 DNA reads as TGCAGCGTCCCCGGGACAGGGGGCCTAGAAGCTTTCTTT. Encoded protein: CSVPGTGGLEAFF.

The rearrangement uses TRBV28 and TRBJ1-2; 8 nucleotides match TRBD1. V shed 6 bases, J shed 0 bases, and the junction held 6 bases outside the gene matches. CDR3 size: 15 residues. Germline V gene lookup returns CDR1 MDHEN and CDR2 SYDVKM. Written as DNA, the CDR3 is TGTGCCAGCAGACCGACAGGGGTGACTAACTATGGCTACACCTTC. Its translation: CASRPTGVTNYGYTF.

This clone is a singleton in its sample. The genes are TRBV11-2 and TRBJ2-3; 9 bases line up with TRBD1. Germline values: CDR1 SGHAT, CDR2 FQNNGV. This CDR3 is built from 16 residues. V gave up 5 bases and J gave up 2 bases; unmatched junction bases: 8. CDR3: CASSRRQGGVTDTQYF. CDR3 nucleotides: TGTGCCAGCAGCCGCCGACAGGGGGGCGTCACAGATACGCAGTATTTT.

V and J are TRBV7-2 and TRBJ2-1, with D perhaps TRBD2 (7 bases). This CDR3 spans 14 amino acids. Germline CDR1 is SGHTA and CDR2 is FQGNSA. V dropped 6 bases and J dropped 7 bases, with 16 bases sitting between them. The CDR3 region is CASRNRGRGNEQFF. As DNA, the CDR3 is TGTGCCAGCAGAAATAGGGGGAGGGGGAATGAGCAGTTCTTC.

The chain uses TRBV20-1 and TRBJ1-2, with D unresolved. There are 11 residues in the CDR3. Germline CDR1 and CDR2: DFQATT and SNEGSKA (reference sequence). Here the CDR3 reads CRPRNLYGYTF. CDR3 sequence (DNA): TGCAGACCGCGGAACCTTTATGGCTACACCTTC.

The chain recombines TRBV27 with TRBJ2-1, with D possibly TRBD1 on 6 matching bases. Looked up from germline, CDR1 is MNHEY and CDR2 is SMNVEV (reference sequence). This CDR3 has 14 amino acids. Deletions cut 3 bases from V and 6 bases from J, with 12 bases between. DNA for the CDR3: TGTGCCAGCAGTTTCTGGACAGTCCCCAATGAGCAGTTCTTC. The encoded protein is CASSFWTVPNEQFF.

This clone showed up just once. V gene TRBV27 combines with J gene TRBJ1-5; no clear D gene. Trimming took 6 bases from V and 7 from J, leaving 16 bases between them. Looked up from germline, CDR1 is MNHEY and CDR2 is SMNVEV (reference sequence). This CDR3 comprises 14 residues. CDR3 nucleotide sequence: TGTGCCAGCAGGGAGTCGGGTTTTGGACAGCCCCAGCATTTT. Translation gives CASRESGFGQPQHF.

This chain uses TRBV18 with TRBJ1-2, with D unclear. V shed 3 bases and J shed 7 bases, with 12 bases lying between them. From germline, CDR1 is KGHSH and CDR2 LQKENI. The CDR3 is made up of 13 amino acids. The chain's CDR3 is CASSPGERSGYTF. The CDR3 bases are TGTGCCAGCTCACCGGGTGAAAGGAGTGGCTACACCTTC.

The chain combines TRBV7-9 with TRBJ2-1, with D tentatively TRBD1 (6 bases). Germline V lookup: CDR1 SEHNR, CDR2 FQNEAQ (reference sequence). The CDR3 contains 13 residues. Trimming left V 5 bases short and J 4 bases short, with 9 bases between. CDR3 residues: CASSRQGYNEQFF. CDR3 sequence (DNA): TGTGCCAGCAGCCGGCAGGGGTACAATGAGCAGTTCTTC.

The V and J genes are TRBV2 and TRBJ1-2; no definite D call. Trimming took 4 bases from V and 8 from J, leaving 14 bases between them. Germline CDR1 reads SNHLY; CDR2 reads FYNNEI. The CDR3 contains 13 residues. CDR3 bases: TGTGCCAGCAGTGGTGAGGGTTTGGGAGGCTACACCTTC. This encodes CASSGEGLGGYTF.

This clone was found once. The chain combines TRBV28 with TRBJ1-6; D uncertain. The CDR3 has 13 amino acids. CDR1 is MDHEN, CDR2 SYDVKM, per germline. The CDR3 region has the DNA TGTGCTCATAAACGGTCCTATAATTCACCCCTCCACTTT. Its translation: CAHKRSYNSPLHF.

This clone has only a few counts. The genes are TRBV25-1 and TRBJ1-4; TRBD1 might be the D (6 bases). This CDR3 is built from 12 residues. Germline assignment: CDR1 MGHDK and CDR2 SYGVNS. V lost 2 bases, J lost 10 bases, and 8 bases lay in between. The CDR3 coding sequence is TGTGCCAGCAGTGAAAGCAGGGGAAAACTGTTTTTT. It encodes CASSESRGKLFF.

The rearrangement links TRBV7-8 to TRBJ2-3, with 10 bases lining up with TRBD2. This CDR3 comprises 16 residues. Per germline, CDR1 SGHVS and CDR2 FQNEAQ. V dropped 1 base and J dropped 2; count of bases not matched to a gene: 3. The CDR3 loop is CASSLVAGGATDTQYF. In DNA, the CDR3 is TGTGCCAGCAGCTTAGTAGCGGGAGGAGCCACAGATACGCAGTATTTT.

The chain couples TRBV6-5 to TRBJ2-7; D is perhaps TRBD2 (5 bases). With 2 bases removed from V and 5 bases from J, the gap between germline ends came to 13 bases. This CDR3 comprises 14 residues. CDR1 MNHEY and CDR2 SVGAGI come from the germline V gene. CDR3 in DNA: TGTGCCAGCAGTTACAGGACTTGGGCCCACGAGCAGTACTTC. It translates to CASSYRTWAHEQYF.

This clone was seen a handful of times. The CDR3 DNA sequence: TGTGCTAGTGGCCCCGGACAGGGCGGCACCGGGGAGCTGTTTTTT. It yields the protein CASGPGQGGTGELFF. The J gene is TRBJ2-2, the V gene TRBV12-5; 8 bases fit TRBD1. Germline lookup yields CDR1 LGHNT and CDR2 FRNRAP. Trimming took 6 bases from V and 4 from J; bases not matched to a gene: 7. The CDR3 runs to 15 residues. Full variable domain (rest looked up from reference TRBV12-5 and TRBJ2-2): DARVTQTPRHKVTEMGQEVTMRCQPILGHNTVFWYRQTMMQGLELLAYFRNRAPLDDSGMPKDRFSAEMPDATLATLKIQPSEPRDSAVYFCASGPGQGGTGELFFGEGSRLTVL.

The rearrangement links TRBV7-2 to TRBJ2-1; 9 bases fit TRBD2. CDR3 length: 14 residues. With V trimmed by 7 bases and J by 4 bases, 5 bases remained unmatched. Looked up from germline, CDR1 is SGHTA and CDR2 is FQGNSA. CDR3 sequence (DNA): TGTGCCAGCACCCCTAGCGGGGAGTACAATGAGCAGTTCTTC. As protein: CASTPSGEYNEQFF.

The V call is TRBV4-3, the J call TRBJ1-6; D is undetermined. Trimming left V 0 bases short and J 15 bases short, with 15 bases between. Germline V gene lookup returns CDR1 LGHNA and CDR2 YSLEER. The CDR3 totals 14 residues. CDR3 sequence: CASSQDSRGSVLHF. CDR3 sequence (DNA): TGCGCCAGCAGCCAAGATTCGAGAGGCTCAGTCCTCCACTTT.

For the CDR3, the DNA is TGTGCCAGTAGTAGGTCGCTACAGCCTAGCAATCAGCCCCAGCATTTT. It specifies CASSRSLQPSNQPQHF. This sequence joins TRBV19 and TRBJ1-5, with D uncertain. There are 16 residues in the CDR3. Germline loops: CDR1 LNHDA, CDR2 SQIVND (reference sequence). V lost 4 bases, J lost 0 bases, and 13 bases lay in between.

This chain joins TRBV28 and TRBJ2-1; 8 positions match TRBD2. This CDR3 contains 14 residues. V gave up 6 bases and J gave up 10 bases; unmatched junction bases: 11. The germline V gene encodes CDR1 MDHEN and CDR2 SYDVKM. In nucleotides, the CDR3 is TGTGCCAGCAGGACCGGGACTAGATTTAAGGAGCAGTTCTTC. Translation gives CASRTGTRFKEQFF.

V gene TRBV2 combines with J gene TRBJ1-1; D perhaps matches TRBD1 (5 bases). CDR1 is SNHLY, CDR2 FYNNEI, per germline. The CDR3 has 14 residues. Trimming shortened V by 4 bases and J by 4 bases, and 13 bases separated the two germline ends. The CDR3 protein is CASSVGHRPTEAFF. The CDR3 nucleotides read TGTGCCAGCAGTGTGGGGCACAGGCCCACTGAAGCTTTCTTT.